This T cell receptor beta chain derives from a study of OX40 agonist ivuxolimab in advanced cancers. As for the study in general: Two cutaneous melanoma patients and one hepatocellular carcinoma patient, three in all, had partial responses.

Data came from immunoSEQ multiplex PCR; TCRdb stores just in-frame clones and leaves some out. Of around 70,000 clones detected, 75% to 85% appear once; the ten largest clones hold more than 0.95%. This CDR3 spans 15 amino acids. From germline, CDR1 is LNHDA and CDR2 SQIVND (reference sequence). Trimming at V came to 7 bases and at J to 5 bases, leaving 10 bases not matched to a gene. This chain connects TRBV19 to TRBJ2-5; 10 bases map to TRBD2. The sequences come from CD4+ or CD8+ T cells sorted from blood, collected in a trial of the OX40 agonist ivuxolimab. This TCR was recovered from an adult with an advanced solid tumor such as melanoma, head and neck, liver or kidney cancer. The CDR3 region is CASKVAGGPAETQYF. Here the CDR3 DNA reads TGTGCCAGTAAGGTAGCGGGGGGCCCTGCGGAGACCCAGTACTTC.